The present TCR beta chain was sequenced within a study of T-cell memory formation after mild COVID-19 (dated by TCRdb to the early 2020s). Concerning the study at large: Most TCR sequence clusters were specific to one of the two donors. T-cell clones expanding and contracting after mild COVID-19 in a couple of donors were tracked by longitudinal TCRalpha and TCRbeta repertoire sequencing. Two young, previously healthy adult volunteers, one female and one male, were included in the cohort. Study-wide findings and limitations: Clones contracting from day 15 to 85 had balanced CD4/CD8 phenotypes, while a second wave expanding from day 15 to 37 was biased towards CD4+. Contracting CD4+ clones turned up mainly in the CM and EM memory subsets, whereas EMRA was where CD8+ clones were enriched. The second-wave clones that peaked on day 37 were not confirmed to be SARS-CoV-2 specific. Some responding clones were detected in pre-infection memory, suggesting pre-existing cross-reactive memory T cells joined the SARS-CoV-2 response. The study included only a couple of mild cases, and larger cohorts that include severe cases with pre-infection samples were judged to be necessary.

Per the germline V gene, SGHRS is the CDR1 and YFSETQ is the CDR2. V lost 1 base and J lost 3 bases, and the count of bases not matched to a germline gene is 5. The CDR3, cysteine through phenylalanine, is 15 amino acids long. This entry keeps only the CDR3 DNA: 45 bases, framed from base 1. On this clonotype: Its antigen target is currently unknown. Base qualities were left out, and no much larger clone turns up one base away.

Data came from an Illumina NovaSeq 6000. TCRalpha and TCRbeta cDNA libraries were constructed by 5'RACE with constant-segment primers, with sample barcodes and unique molecular identifiers being introduced. Trizol reagent was used to extract RNA from every sample. Libraries were amplified in two PCR steps, with a second sample barcode and Illumina TruSeq adapters added in the second step. Sequencing of the libraries was done on an Illumina NovaSeq, producing 2 x 150 bp paired-end reads. The authors processed their data as follows. With migec v1.2.7, reads were demultiplexed and then collapsed into UMI-guided consensus sequences. Using mixcr v2.1.11, the UMI consensuses were aligned to TRA and TRB V and J templates and assembled into clonotypes. Clonotypes were classified as expanded or contracted when called significant by both edgeR and NoisET, with noise models trained on biological replicates. For edgeR calls, the cutoffs were a false discovery rate-adjusted p below 0.01 and a log2 fold-change threshold of 1. As an exploratory analysis of dynamics, PCA with hierarchical clustering was applied to max-normalized trajectories of the 1000 most abundant clonotypes. The CD4 or CD8 phenotype of responding clones was assigned using the separately sequenced CD4+ and CD8+ repertoires. TCRdb itself trimmed the public reads at Q25 with fastp, ran MiXCR and retained productive beta chains. Every entry covers one CDR3 protein and lists the most common genes and DNA from its rows. These V and J calls rely on TCRdb rather than the paper's analysis. The sample contains 350,000 to 450,000 distinct CDR3 sequences, approximately 20% of them found a single time. Roughly 8.4% of the sample lies in the top ten.

PBMCs were isolated by Ficoll-Paque density gradient centrifugation. The sample consisted of PBMCs or a T cell subset sorted from them (not recorded which). The source is an adult woman who had mild COVID-19 (a few samples of this study predate the infection). The sample titles of this study are shuffled in the database, so cell type and time point are left out; the donor was told from shared clones. The chain couples TRBV5-1 to TRBJ2-5, with 8 bases aligning to TRBD2. The CDR3 protein: CASSLSAGGEETQYF. The nucleotides read TGCGCCAGCAGCTTGAGTGCGGGGGGCGAAGAGACCCAGTACTTC.